This TCR beta chain came from a study of Graves' ophthalmopathy and Graves' hyperthyroidism. Study-level results: For separating ophthalmopathy from stable hyperthyroidism, a 13-signature model gave 87.88% sensitivity and 81.08% specificity. Most expanded thyroid clonotypes above 0.001 frequency also appeared in blood.

The authors amplified TCR beta CDR3 regions from RNA transcripts. First-round RT-PCR relied on HTBI primers, and a second-round multiplex PCR came next. TCRdb independently ran MiXCR on the multiplex PCR reads; one entry per CDR3 protein. In the table there are over a million distinct CDR3 sequences, less than 45% of which are singletons. The V and J ends lost 8 bases and 6 bases respectively, with 16 bases between them. The CDR3 covers 14 residues. Germline CDR1 SNHLY, CDR2 FYNNEI. As concerns this clonotype: As yet, its antigen is unknown.

Hyperthyroidism cases were recent diagnoses of under 2 months' duration in people aged 18 to 65. Sequencing input: peripheral blood or thyroid tissue (not recorded which). The V gene is TRBV2, the J gene TRBJ2-2; D unresolved. This receptor was identified in an adult man with Graves' hyperthyroidism. In nucleotides, the CDR3 is TGTGCCAGCCCTCAAGCCCGAGTACCCGGGGAGCTGTTTTTT. Translating it yields CASPQARVPGELFF.